This TCR beta chain was sequenced during a study of blood T cells in healthy people across ages. Findings and limits, study-wide: Higher diversity, along with more naive CD4+ cells, distinguished long-lived donors from aged donors. Diversity of TCR beta per million T cells declined in a roughly linear way with age.

Sample donors were healthy Caucasian individuals that came from Russia, aged 6 to 90. The CDR3 is 13 residues long. The germline gives CDR1 SGHRS, CDR2 YFSETQ. Trimming removed 7 bases from V and 3 bases from J, with 13 bases in between. A sample-barcoded 5' primer and a J-beta primer mix were used in a second PCR of roughly 6 to 11 cycles. Each cDNA molecule received a tag from a template-switch adaptor that had 12 random nucleotides. From the 5' RACE reads, TCRdb called clonotypes with MiXCR, one entry per CDR3 protein. Here the sample spans approximately 320,000 distinct CDR3 sequences, about 25% being singletons. Note on this clonotype: What it recognizes is unknown.

The sample consisted of blood. The TCR was taken from a woman in her sixties or seventies in good health. The chain combines TRBV5-1 with TRBJ2-5; no clear D. The CDR3 DNA follows: TGCGCCAGCGCGGCCGCGTATGAAGAGACCCAGTACTTC. It encodes CASAAAYEETQYF.